This T cell receptor beta chain stems from a study of chemoradiotherapy in HPV16-positive cancers. Regarding the study as a whole: HPV-responsive T-cell expansion during chemoradiotherapy was linked to improved recurrence-free survival in HPV16-positive patients.

Repertoires were sampled repeatedly during chemoradiotherapy. Note on this clone: Its antigen is unknown.

Profiled with immunoSEQ multiplex PCR; TCRdb holds only in-frame clones, not every one. The sample has several thousand clones; about three quarters are singletons. Sample collection was performed from a patient who underwent chemoradiotherapy. This sequence originates from a human donor with HPV-associated anogenital cancer.

The CDR3 reads CASSQAGVTSNQETQYF. As DNA, the CDR3 is TGCGCCAGCAGCCAAGCGGGGGTTACTAGCAACCAAGAGACCCAGTACTTC. This chain links TRBV4-1 with TRBJ2-5; a possible D gene is TRBD2 (6 bases). Trimming removed 1 base from V and 0 bases from J, with 15 bases in between. The germline CDR1 and CDR2 sequences are MGHRA and YSYEKL. This CDR3 is 17 amino acids long.